This is a list of T cell receptor beta chains from one sample in a study of T cells expressing NK-cell markers. TCRdb reprocessed the 5' RACE reads; each CDR3 protein has one entry and no DNA is given. Listed are 500,000 or so distinct CDR3 sequences; approximately 3.6% falls within the top ten. Sequencing was performed on blood T cells: a sorted CD56 or NKG2C T cell subset, CD4+ or CD8+ T cells, or bulk PBMC T cells (not recorded which). Source of these receptors: a man between 18 and 35 years old in good health. Both conserved end residues are part of each CDR3.

CDR3aa,v_gene,j_gene
CASSLLRNMNTEAFF,TRBV5-1,TRBJ1-1
CATSDVPGQGFQETQYF,TRBV24-1,TRBJ2-5
CASSLGRTDDDEQFF,TRBV11-2,TRBJ2-1
CASSVGNTGGEQFF,TRBV7-3,TRBJ2-1
CASRLRVSSPNTGELFF,TRBV28,TRBJ2-2
CASSYSVPRGRSGANVLTF,TRBV6-5,TRBJ2-6
CASSNGTSGGDEQFF,TRBV12-3/TRBV12-4,TRBJ2-1
CASSLKGWASGRFYEQYF,TRBV7-3,TRBJ2-7
CAISEQTRLAGVVDTQYF,TRBV10-3,TRBJ2-3
CSARGLEGLFF,TRBV20-1,TRBJ2-1
CASSFGRGLTGEQFF,TRBV7-9,TRBJ2-1
CSARLVSGRQETQYF,TRBV20-1,TRBJ2-5
CASWNREPNSPLHF,TRBV6-1,TRBJ1-6
CASSGPGQGVSYNEQFF,TRBV2,TRBJ2-1
CASSRSGTRGYTF,TRBV27,TRBJ1-2
CASSPRDRGADEQYF,TRBV7-9,TRBJ2-7
CASSLTLAGSPDTQYF,TRBV28,TRBJ2-3
CSERTSGNYNEQFF,TRBV29-1,TRBJ2-1
CASSYSGQGGSDTQYF,TRBV6-5,TRBJ2-3
CASSLKTSSAYNEQFF,TRBV27,TRBJ2-1